Below, 28 T cell receptor beta chains from the same sample are listed, as sequenced in a study of glioma-infiltrating T cells after dendritic cell vaccination. Clones were read by immunoSEQ multiplex PCR, and TCRdb kept only the in-frame ones, dropping some. Of roughly 80,000 clones in the sample, roughly 90% were seen once. The source was blood, collected before dendritic cell vaccination. All receptors come from a human donor with glioblastoma.

This clone came up a few times. The genes are TRBV4-1 and TRBJ2-1; the match to TRBD2 covers 14 bases. The CDR3 runs to 15 residues. Per germline, CDR1 MGHRA and CDR2 YSYEKL. The V segment lost 4 bases and the J segment 10 bases; nucleotides outside the gene matches: 6. The CDR3 region is CASSPTSGGAREQFF. The DNA of the CDR3 is TGCGCCAGCAGCCCGACTAGCGGGGGGGCCAGGGAGCAGTTCTTC.

The gene calls are TRBV7-2 and TRBJ2-7, with TRBD2 identical over 11 bases. Germline V CDR1 and CDR2: SGHTA, FQGNSA. The CDR3 is made up of 15 amino acids. The V and J ends lost 4 bases and 3 bases, in that order; junction bases with no gene match: 5. CDR3 nucleotide sequence: TGTGCCAGCAGCTGGGCGACTAGCGGGGTCTACGAGCAGTACTTC. It yields the protein CASSWATSGVYEQYF.

The chain combines TRBV5-1 with TRBJ1-2; D gene unclear. The CDR3 contains 17 residues. Germline V gene lookup returns CDR1 SGHRS and CDR2 YFSETQ. With 0 bases removed from V and 1 base from J, the gap between germline ends came to 16 bases. CDR3 coding DNA: TGCGCCAGCAGCTTGGGACCGAACAGCTTTCGTAACTATGGCTACACCTTC. Amino acid sequence: CASSLGPNSFRNYGYTF.

This chain links TRBV2 with TRBJ2-5; perhaps TRBD1 as D (6 bases). Deletions cut 6 bases from V and 5 bases from J, with 13 bases between. This CDR3 region has 13 residues. In germline, CDR1 is SNHLY, CDR2 FYNNEI. The CDR3 DNA reads TGTGCCAGCAGGGGGGCTAGTGGGGAGACCCAGTACTTC. This translates into CASRGASGETQYF. The complete variable domain, with remaining parts taken from reference TRBV2 and TRBJ2-5, reads EPEVTQTPSHQVTQMGQEVILRCVPISNHLYFYWYRQILGQKVEFLVSFYNNEISEKSEIFDDQFSVERPDGSNFTLKIRSTKLEDSAMYFCASRGASGETQYFGPGTRLLVL.

V and J are TRBV5-6 and TRBJ2-7, with a possible D match to TRBD2 (7 bases). The germline V gene encodes CDR1 SGHDT and CDR2 YYEEEE. Deletions cut 4 bases from V and 7 bases from J, with 15 bases between. The CDR3 spans 13 residues. The CDR3 DNA reads as TGTGCCAGCAGCGTGATCAGGGGAGGGGAGCAGTACTTC. Its protein product is CASSVIRGGEQYF.

This chain joins TRBV10-1 and TRBJ1-2; D perhaps matches TRBD1 (5 bases). The germline gives CDR1 WNHNN, CDR2 SYGVQD (reference sequence). Trimming cost V 8 bases and J 4 bases, with 11 bases left between them. The CDR3 contains 12 residues. CDR3 in amino acids: CASLTDSYGYTF. Here the CDR3 DNA reads TGCGCCAGCCTCACCGACAGCTATGGCTACACCTTC.

This chain joins TRBV5-5 and TRBJ1-1, with TRBD1 identical over 7 bases. CDR1 SGHKS and CDR2 YYEKEE come from the germline V gene (reference sequence). CDR3 length equals 14 residues. V lost 3 bases and J lost 2; bases outside the gene matches: 4. The CDR3 sequence: CASSSRGPNTEAFF. Here the CDR3 DNA reads TGTGCCAGCAGCTCAAGGGGGCCAAACACTGAAGCTTTCTTT.

The gene calls are TRBV6-1 and TRBJ2-7; 7 bases fit TRBD1. Per the germline V gene, CDR1 is MNHNS and CDR2 is SASEGT. This CDR3 has 15 amino acids. Trimming at V came to 9 bases and at J to 1 base, leaving 12 bases not matched to a gene. This CDR3 is CASPRPGQLSYEQYF. The DNA for the CDR3 is TGTGCCAGTCCAAGACCGGGACAGCTATCCTACGAGCAGTACTTC.

This clone was detected only once. V and J are TRBV6-6 and TRBJ1-2, with TRBD1 identical over 7 bases. CDR1 and CDR2 from the germline V gene are MNHNY and SVGAGI (reference sequence). The CDR3 consists of 14 residues. V was clipped by 6 bases and J by 0 bases; unmatched bases: 4. DNA of the CDR3: TGTGCCAGCAGATATCAGGGGGCTAACTATGGCTACACCTTC. This codes for CASRYQGANYGYTF.

V gene TRBV6-5 combines with J gene TRBJ1-1; no definite D call. Germline loops: CDR1 MNHEY, CDR2 SVGAGI. V was pared by 5 bases and J by 0 bases, with 13 bases between. CDR3 length: 15 amino acids. CDR3 sequence (DNA): TGTGCCAGCAGTCCACTATCGACGGTGAACACTGAAGCTTTCTTT. It specifies CASSPLSTVNTEAFF.

This clone was seen once. The chain has TRBV29-1 and TRBJ1-2; 7 bases are shared with TRBD1. Germline V gene data show CDR1 as SQVTM and CDR2 as ANQGSEA. This CDR3 is built from 13 residues. The trim removed 5 bases at V and 3 bases at J, leaving 6 bases unmatched. The CDR3 DNA is TGCAGCGTTCGACAGGGTGGGGACTATGGCTACACCTTC. Translating it yields CSVRQGGDYGYTF.

Only one count was recorded for this clone. The rearrangement joins TRBV7-2 to TRBJ2-7; tentatively, D is TRBD1 (5 bases). Germline CDR1 SGHTA, CDR2 FQGNSA. The ends were cut back, 5 bases at V and 0 bases at J, with 17 bases in the middle. The length of the CDR3 is 16 residues. CDR3 coding DNA: TGTGCCAGCAGCCCCCGGGCACAGGAAAACTCCTACGAGCAGTACTTC. It translates to CASSPRAQENSYEQYF.

V usage is TRBV5-4 and J usage is TRBJ2-2; 15 positions agree with TRBD2. From germline, CDR1 is SGHNT and CDR2 YYREEE (reference sequence). The CDR3 contains 17 residues. V lost 4 bases to trimming and J lost 4 bases; unmatched junction nucleotides: 5. CDR3 DNA: TGTGCCAGCAGCCGGACTAGCGGGGGGGCGGTCACCGGGGAGCTGTTTTTT. It yields the protein CASSRTSGGAVTGELFF.

For the CDR3, the DNA is TGCGCCAGCAGTGTTACAGGGATCAGCGGCTACACCTTC. Protein: CASSVTGISGYTF. The gene calls are TRBV5-1 and TRBJ1-2, with a possible D match to TRBD1 (6 bases). Per germline, CDR1 SGHRS and CDR2 YFSETQ. V gave up 5 bases and J gave up 8 bases, with 16 bases separating them. The CDR3 is made up of 13 amino acids.

The chain has TRBV13 and TRBJ1-1; D is possibly TRBD1 (5 bases). Trimming removed 6 bases from V and 4 bases from J, with 15 bases in between. Germline V CDR1 and CDR2: PRHDT, FYEKMQ (reference sequence). CDR3 size: 14 residues. CDR3 residues: CASSVTGEGTEAFF. CDR3 sequence (DNA): TGTGCCAGCAGTGTTACGGGGGAGGGCACTGAAGCTTTCTTT.

J is TRBJ2-2 and V is TRBV9; 9 bases map to TRBD2. This CDR3 spans 16 amino acids. The J segment lost 4 bases and the V segment lost 0 bases, leaving 4 bases of the junction unmatched. Germline V CDR1 and CDR2: SGDLS, YYNGEE. The CDR3, as DNA: TGTGCCAGCAGCGTAGAGATAGCGGGAGTCACCGGGGAGCTGTTTTTT. It is translated as CASSVEIAGVTGELFF.

The rearrangement links TRBV5-1 to TRBJ2-5; tentatively, D is TRBD2 (5 bases). The germline V gene has CDR1 SGHRS and CDR2 YFSETQ. CDR3 length: 16 residues. V shed 0 bases and J shed 0 bases, with 12 bases lying between them. The CDR3 spells CASSLASTGYQETQYF. DNA for the CDR3: TGCGCCAGCAGCTTGGCTTCGACGGGGTACCAAGAGACCCAGTACTTC.

Remarks on this clone: An end of the junction differs from the germline gene, which may be a read error. The gene calls are TRBV19 and TRBJ2-1; D may be TRBD1 (5 bases). From germline, CDR1 is LNHDA and CDR2 SQIVND (reference sequence). The CDR3 is made up of 12 amino acids. CDR3 region: CASSFSSAGKLF. DNA of the CDR3: TGTGCCAGTAGTTTTTCCTCGGCAGGGAAACTCTTC.

The rearrangement joins TRBV6-6 to TRBJ2-7; 7 positions match TRBD1. Germline V gene data show CDR1 as MNHNY and CDR2 as SVGAGI (reference sequence). The CDR3 runs to 14 residues. The V gene end was trimmed by 6 bases and the J gene end by 1 base; junction bases not matched to a gene: 6. CDR3 nucleotides: TGTGCCAGCAGGGAGACAGGGTTTTCCTACGAGCAGTACTTC. Amino acid sequence: CASRETGFSYEQYF.

CDR3 DNA sequence: TGTGCCTGGAGTGTGACAGGGAATCAGCCCCAGCATTTT. Its protein product is CAWSVTGNQPQHF. The chain carries TRBV30 and TRBJ1-5, with 7 bases matching TRBD1. Germline V gene sequence: CDR1 GTSNPN, CDR2 SVGIG (reference sequence). The junction had 0 bases not matched to a gene; V was cut back by 0 bases and J by 4 bases. There are 13 residues in the CDR3.

CDR3 nucleotides: TGCGCCAGCAGCAGTTACAGGGGCACTGAAGCTTTCTTT. This codes for CASSSYRGTEAFF. The chain joins TRBV5-1 to TRBJ1-1; 7 positions match TRBD1. The germline gives CDR1 SGHRS, CDR2 YFSETQ. Germline trimming cut 4 bases from V and 4 bases from J; bases unmatched to any gene: 4. The CDR3 covers 13 residues. The entire variable domain, with the rest obtained from reference TRBV5-1 and TRBJ1-1, is as follows: KAGVTQTPRYLIKTRGQQVTLSCSPISGHRSVSWYQQTPGQGLQFLFEYFSETQRNKGNFPGRFSGRQFSNSRSEMNVSTLELGDSALYLCASSSYRGTEAFFGQGTRLTVV.

This chain connects TRBV19 to TRBJ2-3; D perhaps matches TRBD2 (6 bases). CDR3 size: 15 residues. Germline V CDR1 and CDR2: LNHDA, SQIVND (reference sequence). Between the trimmed V and J ends, which lost 6 bases and 1 base, there was a span of 14 bases. The CDR3, as DNA: TGTGCCAGTAGGGAAGGCGGGGCGCGCACAGATACGCAGTATTTT. Protein product: CASREGGARTDTQYF.

The chain has TRBV27 and TRBJ2-7; TRBD2 agrees at 11 bases. Germline CDR1 and CDR2: MNHEY and SMNVEV (reference sequence). V shed 0 bases and J 5 bases; nucleotides not matched to a gene: 9. This CDR3 contains 17 residues. This chain's CDR3 is CASSLSPQTSGMNEQYF. CDR3 nucleotide sequence: TGTGCCAGCAGTTTATCGCCCCAGACTAGCGGGATGAACGAGCAGTACTTC.

This chain links TRBV14 with TRBJ2-5; TRBD2 matches 9 bases. The V gene end was trimmed by 5 bases and the J gene end by 4 bases; junction bases not matched to a gene: 5. The CDR3 sequence is 14 residues long. Germline V CDR1 and CDR2: SGHDN, FVKESK. In nucleotides, the CDR3 is TGTGCCAGCAGCAACAGCGGGGGGCCAGAGACCCAGTACTTC. Translated, it gives CASSNSGGPETQYF.

This chain uses TRBV30 with TRBJ1-4; tentatively, D is TRBD1 (6 bases). CDR3 length: 17 residues. CDR1 is GTSNPN, CDR2 SVGIG, per germline (reference sequence). Trimming removed 0 bases at V and 0 bases at J, with 14 bases between. The chain's CDR3 is CAWSVRRTDATNEKLFF. In nucleotides, the CDR3 is TGTGCCTGGAGTGTACGGAGGACAGACGCAACTAATGAAAAACTGTTTTTT.

The CDR3 nucleotides are TGTGCCAGCAGAGGAGACAGAATTAACACTGAAGCTTTCTTT. It codes for CASRGDRINTEAFF. The chain is built from TRBV2 and TRBJ1-1; a weak D match, TRBD1 (5 bases). The CDR3 has 14 amino acids. V lost 6 bases and J lost 2, with 13 bases in between. The germline gives CDR1 SNHLY, CDR2 FYNNEI.

The chain uses TRBV6-6 and TRBJ1-1, with D perhaps matching TRBD1 (5 bases). Trimming took 5 bases from V and 0 from J, leaving 13 bases between them. The CDR3 is 15 amino acids. Germline CDR1 reads MNHNY; CDR2 reads SVGAGI (reference sequence). The CDR3 region is CASSPFDSLNTEAFF. The CDR3 region has the DNA TGTGCCAGCAGTCCCTTCGACAGCCTGAACACTGAAGCTTTCTTT.

This clone was seen a single time. This chain links TRBV6-5 with TRBJ1-1; 7 bases fit TRBD1. Germline CDR1 MNHEY, CDR2 SVGAGI. J gave up 9 bases and V 6 bases, and 4 bases lay outside the gene matches. The CDR3 runs 11 residues. The CDR3 region is CASRRGPQAFF. CDR3 bases: TGTGCCAGCAGAAGGGGGCCACAAGCTTTCTTT.